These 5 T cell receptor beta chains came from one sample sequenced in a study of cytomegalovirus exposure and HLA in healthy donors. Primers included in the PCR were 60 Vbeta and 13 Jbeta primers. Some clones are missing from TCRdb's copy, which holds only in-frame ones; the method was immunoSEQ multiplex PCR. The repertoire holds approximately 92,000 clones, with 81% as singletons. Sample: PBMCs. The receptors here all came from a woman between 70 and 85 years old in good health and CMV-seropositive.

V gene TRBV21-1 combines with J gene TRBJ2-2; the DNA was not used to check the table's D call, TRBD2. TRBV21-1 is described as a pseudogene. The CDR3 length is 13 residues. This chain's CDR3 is CASSILLFGELFF. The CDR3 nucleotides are TGTGCCAGCAGCATTCTCCTGTTCGGGGAGCTGTTTTTT.

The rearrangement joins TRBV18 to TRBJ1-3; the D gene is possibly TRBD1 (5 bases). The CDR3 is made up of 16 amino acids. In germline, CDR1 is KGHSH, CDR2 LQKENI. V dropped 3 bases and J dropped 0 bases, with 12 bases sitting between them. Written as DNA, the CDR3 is TGTGCCAGCTCACCTCCCAGGGTCGACTCTGGAAACACCATATATTTT. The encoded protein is CASSPPRVDSGNTIYF.

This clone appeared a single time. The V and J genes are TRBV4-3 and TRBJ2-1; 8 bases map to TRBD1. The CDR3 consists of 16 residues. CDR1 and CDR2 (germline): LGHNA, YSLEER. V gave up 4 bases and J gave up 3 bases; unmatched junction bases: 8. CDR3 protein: CASSRQWTGSYNEQFF. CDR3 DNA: TGCGCCAGCAGCCGTCAATGGACAGGGAGCTACAATGAGCAGTTCTTC.

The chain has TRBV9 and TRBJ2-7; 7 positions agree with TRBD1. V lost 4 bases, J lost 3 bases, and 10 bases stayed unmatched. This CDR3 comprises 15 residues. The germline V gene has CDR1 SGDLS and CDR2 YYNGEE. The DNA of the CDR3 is TGTGCCAGCAGCCTAACCGACAGGGCGAACTACGAGCAGTACTTC. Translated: CASSLTDRANYEQYF.

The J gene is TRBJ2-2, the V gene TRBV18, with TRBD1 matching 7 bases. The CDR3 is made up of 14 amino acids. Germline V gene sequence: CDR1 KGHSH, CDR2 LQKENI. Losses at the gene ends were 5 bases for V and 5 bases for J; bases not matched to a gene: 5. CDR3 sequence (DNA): TGTGCCAGCTCAAGGGACAGTGCAACCGGGGAGCTGTTTTTT. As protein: CASSRDSATGELFF.